This T cell receptor (beta chain) derives from a study of T cell changes during pregnancy in multiple sclerosis. The CDR3 covers 14 residues. Germline V gene data show CDR1 as SEHNR and CDR2 as FQNEAQ (reference sequence). Trimming pared 5 bases from V and 1 base from J, leaving 11 bases between. The method was immunoSEQ multiplex PCR; TCRdb's version includes in-frame clones alone and lacks a portion of them. The table has about 79,000 clones, just over 90% seen once. This TCR derives from a female donor with multiple sclerosis, enrolled in a pregnancy study. The sample consisted of CD4+ T cells from peripheral blood mononuclear cells, taken in the second trimester of pregnancy. The chain links TRBV7-9 to TRBJ1-2, with a possible D match to TRBD1 (5 bases). The CDR3 protein is CASSLGGSNYGYTF. Written as DNA, the CDR3 is TGTGCCAGCAGCCTCGGGGGGAGTAACTATGGCTACACCTTC.